This T cell receptor beta chain was profiled in a study of post-analysis software for immune sequencing data. Across the whole study: Relapsing-remitting, secondary progressive and progressive-relapsing courses of multiple sclerosis were included. Study-wide results and limits: Compared against controls, patients with multiple sclerosis displayed significantly lower normalized Chao1 diversity. Patients used about 5 TRBV segments, including TRBV5-6, TRBV5-1 and TRBV20-1, more often than controls. When the samples were clustered directly with F measure, those that had been prepared in the same batch showed strong co-clustering.

Points on this clonotype: Its antigen is unknown.

J gave up 4 bases and V 1 base, and 5 bases lay outside the gene matches. This CDR3 spans 14 amino acids. Germline V gene sequence: CDR1 SQVTM, CDR2 ANQGSEA. Every TCR beta cDNA library bore unique molecular identifiers. One entry per CDR3 protein, called by TCRdb with MiXCR from the PCR reads. The sample includes approximately 690,000 distinct CDR3 sequences, approximately 59% seen only once; the top ten take roughly 10%. This receptor was identified in a girl aged 2-9 years with multiple sclerosis. The gene calls are TRBV29-1 and TRBJ1-2; 8 bases agree with TRBD1. Material: blood. Here the CDR3 reads CSVEVSDRGYGYTF. In nucleotides, the CDR3 is TGCAGCGTTGAAGTCTCAGACAGGGGCTATGGCTACACCTTC.